This TCR beta chain came from a study of post-analysis software for immune sequencing data. Concerning this clonotype: Antigen unknown.

TCR beta cDNA libraries included unique molecular identifiers. TCRdb independently ran MiXCR on the PCR reads; one entry per CDR3 protein. The data show some 700,000 distinct CDR3 sequences, with approximately 60% seen just once and about 11% held by the top ten. CDR3 length: 15 residues. Trimming left V 3 bases short and J 5 bases short, with 17 bases between. The germline CDR1 and CDR2 sequences are SEHNR and FQNEAQ (reference sequence). Study-wide findings and caveats: Five TRBV segments (TRBV5-6, TRBV5-1 and TRBV20-1 among them) occurred more frequently in patients than in controls.

This chain joins TRBV7-9 and TRBJ2-7; no firm D call. The source is a girl aged 2-10 years with multiple sclerosis. Specimen: blood. The CDR3 DNA reads TGTGCCAGCAGCTTTGTCTCGCAGCGCCCCCACGAGCAGTACTTC. It yields the protein CASSFVSQRPHEQYF.